This T cell receptor (beta chain) was found in a study of response to subunit inactivated influenza vaccine. A single record per CDR3 protein comes from TCRdb applying MiXCR to the RT-PCR reads. Here the sample spans a few hundred thousand distinct CDR3 sequences, about a fifth being singletons. The germline V gene has CDR1 SGHVS and CDR2 FQNEAQ. J gave up 5 bases and V 3 bases, and 2 bases lay outside the gene matches. The CDR3 sequence is 14 residues long. This clonotype was seen a few times. The input for sequencing was PBMCs from blood, taken around 22 months after vaccination. The chain combines TRBV7-8 with TRBJ2-1; 9 bases are shared with TRBD2. The source of this sequence is a man aged 50 to 69 who received an inactivated influenza vaccine. CDR3 sequence reads: CASSFGLAHNEQFF. For the CDR3, the DNA is TGTGCCAGCAGCTTCGGACTAGCGCACAATGAGCAGTTCTTC.